This passage covers 14 T cell receptor beta chains from one sample sequenced in a study of CD8 T cells in Susac syndrome. RNA totalling about 0.45 to 1 ug underwent reverse transcription with random hexamers. TCRdb reprocessed the immunoSEQ multiplex PCR reads with MiXCR, giving one entry per CDR3 protein. The sample records roughly 200,000 distinct CDR3 sequences, 95% being singletons. Sequencing used CD4+ T cells from PBMCs. The receptors here all came from a human donor in good health.

The chain has TRBV12-3 or TRBV12-4 and TRBJ1-5; D gene unclear. The CDR3 runs 15 residues. V lost 3 bases to trimming and J lost 0 bases, with 9 bases between them. The CDR3 region has the DNA TGTGCCAGCAGTTTTGGGAGATATAGCAATCAGCCCCAGCATTTT. It translates to CASSFGRYSNQPQHF.

The chain carries TRBV9 and TRBJ1-4, with TRBD1 as a possible D gene (5 bases). The CDR3 runs 14 residues. The V gene's germline CDR1 is SGDLS and CDR2 YYNGEE. Trimming removed 4 bases at V and 4 bases at J, with 11 bases between. This CDR3 reads CASSSGADNEKLFF. The DNA of the CDR3 is TGTGCCAGCAGCTCCGGGGCGGATAATGAAAAACTGTTTTTT.

This clonotype was observed a single time. The rearrangement uses TRBV29-1 and TRBJ1-1; tentative D call: TRBD1 (5 bases). Trimming took 7 bases from V and 5 from J, leaving 17 bases between them. This CDR3 is built from 13 residues. Germline V lookup: CDR1 SQVTM, CDR2 ANQGSEA. DNA of the CDR3: TGCAGCGGCCTTTATACTCGGGGGACTGAAGCTTTCTTT. Translated: CSGLYTRGTEAFF. The full variable domain, in which reference TRBV29-1 and TRBJ1-1 provide the parts outside the CDR3, is SAVISQKPSRDICQRGTSLTIQCQVDSQVTMMFWYRQQPGQSLTLIATANQGSEATYESGFVIDKFPISRPNLTFSTLTVSNMSPEDSSIYLCSGLYTRGTEAFFGQGTRLTVV.

V usage is TRBV27 and J usage is TRBJ2-1; a weak D match, TRBD1 (5 bases). With 3 bases removed from V and 8 bases from J, the gap between germline ends came to 14 bases. Per germline, CDR1 MNHEY and CDR2 SMNVEV (reference sequence). This CDR3 is built from 14 residues. The CDR3 sequence is CASSFGQGVDEQFF. In DNA, the CDR3 is TGTGCCAGCAGTTTCGGTCAGGGTGTGGATGAGCAGTTCTTC.

The V and J genes are TRBV27 and TRBJ2-5, with D unclear. The length of the CDR3 is 13 residues. V gave up 2 bases and J gave up 5 bases, with 9 bases separating them. The germline CDR1 and CDR2 sequences are MNHEY and SMNVEV (reference sequence). The DNA for the CDR3 is TGTGCCAGCAGTTTACGTGGATTGGAGACCCAGTACTTC. This codes for CASSLRGLETQYF.

The chain carries TRBV6-6 and TRBJ2-3; D is uncertain. Germline lookup yields CDR1 MNHNY and CDR2 SVGAGI (reference sequence). The CDR3 length is 14 residues. Trimming removed 4 bases from V and 4 bases from J, with 12 bases in between. CDR3 coding DNA: TGTGCCAGCAGTTTAGGGCACCTCCCAGATACGCAGTATTTT. Residues: CASSLGHLPDTQYF.

This sequence joins TRBV29-1 and TRBJ1-5, with 7 nucleotides matching TRBD1. Unmatched junction bases numbered 3, after V lost 4 bases and J lost 6 bases. Germline CDR1 reads SQVTM; CDR2 reads ANQGSEA. CDR3 length: 12 amino acids. The CDR3, as DNA: TGCAGCGTTGGACAGGGACCTCAGCCCCAGCATTTT. Translating gives CSVGQGPQPQHF.

This chain links TRBV24-1 with TRBJ2-7, with 10 bases that match TRBD1. The trim removed 11 bases at V and 4 bases at J, leaving 10 bases unmatched. The CDR3 contains 14 residues. Per germline, CDR1 KGHDR and CDR2 SFDVKD. This chain's CDR3 is CASPGRQGAYEQYF. DNA for the CDR3: TGTGCCAGCCCCGGACGACAGGGGGCTTACGAGCAGTACTTC.

The rearrangement joins TRBV27 to TRBJ2-5; 14 bases are a match to TRBD2. Germline assignment: CDR1 MNHEY and CDR2 SMNVEV (reference sequence). The CDR3 contains 16 residues. The junction had 6 bases not matched to a gene; V was cut back by 5 bases and J by 4 bases. CDR3 nucleotide sequence: TGTGCCAGCAGTCGTTCCGGGACTAGCGGGGGAGAGACCCAGTACTTC. As protein: CASSRSGTSGGETQYF.

This rearrangement joins TRBV4-3 to TRBJ2-3; a possible D gene is TRBD2 (6 bases). Per the germline V gene, CDR1 is LGHNA and CDR2 is YSLEER. CDR3 size: 15 residues. V shed 3 bases and J shed 0 bases, with 10 bases lying between them. CDR3 protein: CASSQGTRSTDTQYF. Here the CDR3 DNA reads TGCGCCAGCAGCCAGGGGACTCGAAGCACAGATACGCAGTATTTT.

This chain connects TRBV11-3 to TRBJ2-2; D unclear. V was clipped by 1 base and J by 2 bases, with 11 bases between them. CDR3 length: 16 amino acids. From germline, CDR1 is SGHNT and CDR2 YENEEA. The CDR3 here is CASSLGWDANTGELFF. The DNA of the CDR3 is TGTGCCAGCAGCTTAGGTTGGGATGCCAACACCGGGGAGCTGTTTTTT.

CDR3 loop: CASSPGAGELFF. CDR3 coding DNA: TGTGCCAGCAGCCCAGGGGCCGGGGAGCTGTTTTTT. The V call is TRBV14, the J call TRBJ2-2, with D maybe TRBD1 (6 bases). Deletions cut 4 bases from V and 6 bases from J, with 6 bases between. CDR1 SGHDN and CDR2 FVKESK come from the germline V gene. This CDR3 has 12 amino acids.

J is TRBJ2-3 and V is TRBV24-1; TRBD2 agrees at 16 bases. J gave up 3 bases and V 4 bases, and 9 bases lay outside the gene matches. This CDR3 comprises 19 residues. Looked up from germline, CDR1 is KGHDR and CDR2 is SFDVKD. This chain's CDR3 is CATSDRGLAGGIATDTQYF. The DNA for the CDR3 is TGTGCCACCAGTGACCGGGGACTAGCGGGAGGGATCGCAACAGATACGCAGTATTTT.

The chain couples TRBV20-1 to TRBJ1-4; perhaps TRBD1 as D (5 bases). V was pared by 5 bases and J by 7 bases, with 8 bases between. Germline-derived CDR1 and CDR2 are DFQATT and SNEGSKA (reference sequence). CDR3 size: 11 residues. DNA for the CDR3: TGCAGTGCTGAGAGGGGTGAAAAACTGTTTTTT. It specifies CSAERGEKLFF.